Shown below are 32 T cell receptor beta chains from a single sample sequenced in a study of T-cell memory formation after mild COVID-19. TCRdb processed the 5' RACE reads anew with MiXCR; each CDR3 protein has one entry. The sample contains fewer than 350,000 distinct CDR3 sequences, about 15% of which appear only once. The sample consisted of PBMCs or a T cell subset sorted from them (not recorded which). The receptors come from a man aged 18 to 29 who had mild COVID-19 (a few samples of this study predate the infection). Cell type and time point are not known.

The chain recombines TRBV27 with TRBJ1-2; 7 bases agree with TRBD1. Trimming at V came to 6 bases and at J to 3 bases, leaving 10 bases not matched to a gene. From germline, CDR1 is MNHEY and CDR2 SMNVEV (reference sequence). This CDR3 spans 15 amino acids. This chain's CDR3 is CASSLSGQPYYGYTF. In DNA, the CDR3 is TGTGCCAGCAGCCTCTCGGGACAGCCATACTATGGCTACACCTTC.

The CDR3 protein is CASSLAQGPDTQYF. The DNA for the CDR3 is TGCGCCAGCAGCTTGGCCCAAGGCCCAGATACGCAGTATTTT. V usage is TRBV5-1 and J usage is TRBJ2-3, with unresolved D. Germline CDR1 SGHRS, CDR2 YFSETQ. The CDR3 is made up of 14 amino acids. V was shortened by 0 bases and J by 4 bases, with 9 bases between the two germline ends.

This clonotype was counted a few times. The DNA is left out, because the CDR3 cannot be placed on it with certainty; the CDR3 is given as TCRdb lists it. The chain recombines TRBV27 with TRBJ1-1. The CDR3 numbers 12 amino acids, ends counted. Germline V gene sequence: CDR1 MNHEY, CDR2 SMNVEV (reference sequence). This CDR3 is CASSSSNTEAFF.

Ten or more counts support this clonotype. The chain is built from TRBV7-2 and TRBJ2-3; D call uncertain. From germline, CDR1 is SGHTA and CDR2 FQGNSA. The CDR3 length is 15 residues. V lost 2 bases and J 6 bases, leaving 15 bases between the germline ends. The CDR3 here is CASSLLGRLDDTQYF. CDR3 in DNA: TGTGCCAGCAGCTTATTAGGCAGGCTGGATGATACGCAGTATTTT.

The chain's CDR3 is CASSPFRGYNEQYF. CDR3 bases: TGTGCCAGCAGTCCCTTCAGAGGGTACAACGAGCAGTACTTC. The chain combines TRBV6-6 with TRBJ2-7; possibly TRBD2 for D (5 bases). The germline V gene encodes CDR1 MNHNY and CDR2 SVGAGI (reference sequence). Trimming stripped 5 bases from V and 5 bases from J, with 16 bases between. CDR3 length: 14 residues.

The V and J genes are TRBV2 and TRBJ2-1, with 7 bases aligning to TRBD2. This CDR3 has 12 residues. After removal of 6 bases from V and 10 bases from J, the junction contained 6 bases not matched to a gene. The germline V gene encodes CDR1 SNHLY and CDR2 FYNNEI. CDR3 nucleotide sequence: TGTGCCAGCAGAAAACTAGCGTGGGAGCAGTTCTTC. Its protein product is CASRKLAWEQFF.

This clonotype was seen only a few times. V and J are TRBV20-1 and TRBJ1-6; the D is unclear. This CDR3 region has 17 residues. V was cut by 0 bases and J by 5 bases, with 17 bases left in between. CDR1 DFQATT and CDR2 SNEGSKA come from the germline V gene (reference sequence). The CDR3 here is CSARDSQVYFDNSPLHF. CDR3 nucleotide sequence: TGCAGTGCTAGAGATTCTCAGGTGTACTTCGATAATTCACCCCTCCACTTT.

This clonotype turned up a few times. Written as DNA, the CDR3 is TGTGCCAGCCGAGGAGGGGGAACTAATGAAAAACTGTTTTTT. This translates into CASRGGGTNEKLFF. The chain carries TRBV28 and TRBJ1-4, with D possibly being TRBD1 (6 bases). The length of the CDR3 is 14 residues. Germline loops: CDR1 MDHEN, CDR2 SYDVKM. Trimming pared 8 bases from V and 1 base from J, leaving 11 bases between.

The rearrangement joins TRBV29-1 to TRBJ2-3, with D possibly called TRBD1 or TRBD2 (5 bases each). Looked up from germline, CDR1 is SQVTM and CDR2 is ANQGSEA. The V end lost 1 base, the J end lost 2 bases, and 16 bases lay between the germline ends. There are 16 residues in the CDR3. As DNA, the CDR3 is TGCAGCGTTGAAGCCACGCGTCGGGGACCCACAGATACGCAGTATTTT. This gives the protein CSVEATRRGPTDTQYF.

The table lists this clonotype with many counts. V is TRBV3-1 and J is TRBJ2-2, with 9 bases that match TRBD1. The CDR3 runs to 12 residues. V lost 10 bases, J lost 7 bases, and 4 bases stayed unmatched. Germline-derived CDR1 and CDR2 are LGHDT and YNNKEL (reference sequence). CDR3 DNA sequence: TGTGCCACACAGGGGGCAGGCGGGGAGCTGTTTTTT. This gives the protein CATQGAGGELFF.

The chain couples TRBV29-1 to TRBJ2-3; D gene ambiguous. Germline-derived CDR1 and CDR2 are SQVTM and ANQGSEA. The CDR3 contains 13 residues. Deletions cut 3 bases from V and 4 bases from J, with 11 bases between. CDR3 bases: TGCAGCGTTGATCCCCTAGTGGCAGATACGCAGTATTTT. This gives the protein CSVDPLVADTQYF.

The chain couples TRBV20-1 to TRBJ2-3; D gene unclear. CDR1 and CDR2 from the germline V gene are DFQATT and SNEGSKA (reference sequence). The V end was cut by 6 bases, the J end by 4 bases, with 11 bases between. CDR3 size: 12 residues. The CDR3 DNA sequence: TGCAGTGCCATCCAGGCAGCAGATACGCAGTATTTT. Encoded protein: CSAIQAADTQYF.

V is TRBV6-2 or TRBV6-3 and J is TRBJ1-2; D is unresolved. The length of the CDR3 is 12 residues. Trimming took 4 bases from V and 6 from J, leaving 9 bases between them. Germline V gives CDR1 MNHEY, CDR2 SVGEGT. The CDR3 DNA sequence: TGTGCCAGCAGTTCGACTGGACATGGCTACACCTTC. Its translation is CASSSTGHGYTF.

V and J are TRBV6-6 and TRBJ1-5; TRBD1 matches 12 bases. The CDR3 totals 16 residues. From germline, CDR1 is MNHNY and CDR2 SVGAGI (reference sequence). V gave up 4 bases and J gave up 7 bases; unmatched junction bases: 8. The CDR3 spells CASSFPGQGAEQPQHF. As DNA, the CDR3 is TGTGCCAGCAGTTTTCCGGGACAGGGGGCGGAACAGCCCCAGCATTTT.

V and J are TRBV28 and TRBJ2-5; 8 nucleotides align to TRBD1. Germline-derived CDR1 and CDR2 are MDHEN and SYDVKM. CDR3 size: 15 residues. With V trimmed by 8 bases and J by 5 bases, 13 bases remained unmatched. CDR3 amino acids: CASGSRGLSRETQYF. In DNA, the CDR3 is TGTGCCAGCGGCTCCAGGGGGCTATCCAGGGAGACCCAGTACTTC.

This clonotype was recorded a few times. The genes are TRBV5-1 and TRBJ2-7, with 11 bases matching TRBD1. CDR3 length: 15 residues. Per the germline V gene, CDR1 is SGHRS and CDR2 is YFSETQ. V was pared by 2 bases and J by 4 bases, with 5 bases of the junction left unmatched. CDR3 loop: CASSFWTGGSYEQYF. The DNA of the CDR3 is TGCGCCAGCAGCTTTTGGACAGGGGGCAGTTACGAGCAGTACTTC.

This rearrangement joins TRBV7-2 to TRBJ2-5; the D is unclear. The ends were cut back, 3 bases at V and 1 base at J, with 9 bases in the middle. This CDR3 is 14 amino acids long. Germline CDR1 reads SGHTA; CDR2 reads FQGNSA. Written as DNA, the CDR3 is TGTGCCAGCAGCTTCCTGTCCGGCCAAGAGACCCAGTACTTC. Its translation is CASSFLSGQETQYF.

This clonotype was observed a handful of times. The chain has TRBV12-3 or TRBV12-4 and TRBJ1-2, with D perhaps matching TRBD1 (5 bases). The V end was cut by 6 bases, the J end by 4 bases, with 9 bases between. CDR3 length equals 12 residues. In DNA, the CDR3 is TGTGCCAGCAGAGCAGGGTCCTATGGCTACACCTTC. Amino acids: CASRAGSYGYTF.

This clonotype was seen only a few times. The chain couples TRBV7-9 to TRBJ1-2; D is ambiguous. The CDR3 runs to 11 residues. CDR1 is SEHNR and CDR2 is FQNEAQ in the germline V gene (reference sequence). Trimming pared 7 bases from V and 6 bases from J, leaving 9 bases between. CDR3 protein: CASTRWDGYTF. For the CDR3, the DNA is TGTGCCAGCACCCGGTGGGATGGCTACACCTTC.

V is TRBV7-9 and J is TRBJ2-1; no clear D. The CDR3 length is 15 residues. Germline loops: CDR1 SEHNR, CDR2 FQNEAQ (reference sequence). The V end lost 4 bases, the J end lost 5 bases, and 15 bases lay between the germline ends. CDR3 nucleotides: TGTGCCAGCAGCTCAGAAGGGCAAAGCCACAATGAGCAGTTCTTC. This codes for CASSSEGQSHNEQFF.

This clonotype was recorded once. V usage is TRBV10-3 and J usage is TRBJ2-5, with 11 bases fitting TRBD2. The V and J ends lost 0 bases and 2 bases, in that order; junction bases with no gene match: 8. The CDR3 extends over 18 amino acids. Germline V gene sequence: CDR1 ENHRY, CDR2 SYGVKD. The CDR3 is CAISESSSGGPDQETQYF. The CDR3 region has the DNA TGTGCCATCAGTGAGTCGTCTAGCGGGGGGCCAGATCAAGAGACCCAGTACTTC.

The J gene is TRBJ1-5, the V gene TRBV5-5; no definite D call. V gave up 3 bases and J gave up 4 bases, with 17 bases separating them. There are 16 residues in the CDR3. Germline loops: CDR1 SGHKS, CDR2 YYEKEE (reference sequence). The CDR3 loop reads CASSWVGGSYNQPQHF. The CDR3 nucleotides read TGTGCCAGCAGCTGGGTAGGAGGGTCATATAATCAGCCCCAGCATTTT.

This clonotype was counted many times. The V call is TRBV5-1, the J call TRBJ2-2; 7 bases are shared with TRBD1. The germline gives CDR1 SGHRS, CDR2 YFSETQ. Trimming at V came to 1 base and at J to 4 bases, leaving 10 bases not matched to a gene. The CDR3 runs to 17 residues. DNA for the CDR3: TGCGCCAGCAGCTTGTTGGGGACAGCCTCGGGCACCGGGGAGCTGTTTTTT. Translated: CASSLLGTASGTGELFF.

In this sample, this clonotype turned up a few times. J is TRBJ1-1 and V is TRBV9; D not certain. CDR1 and CDR2 (germline): SGDLS, YYNGEE. This CDR3 comprises 13 residues. Trimming pared 3 bases from V and 0 bases from J, leaving 6 bases between. CDR3 in DNA: TGTGCCAGCAGCGCCAACATGAACACTGAAGCTTTCTTT. Amino acids: CASSANMNTEAFF.

This clonotype was picked up a small number of times. The rearrangement joins TRBV7-9 to TRBJ2-7; 10 bases are a match to TRBD1. The V segment lost 5 bases and the J segment 2 bases; nucleotides outside the gene matches: 9. The germline gives CDR1 SEHNR, CDR2 FQNEAQ (reference sequence). This CDR3 has 16 residues. The CDR3, as DNA: TGTGCCAGCAGCCGATCGGGACAGGGGCGTCCCTACGAGCAGTACTTC. Protein product: CASSRSGQGRPYEQYF.

The table lists this clonotype with many counts. V is TRBV4-2 and J is TRBJ2-3, with 8 bases fitting TRBD2. V shed 3 bases, J shed 0 bases, and the junction held 2 bases outside the gene matches. This CDR3 comprises 15 residues. Germline assignment: CDR1 LGHNA and CDR2 YNFKEQ. The CDR3 DNA reads as TGTGCCAGCAGCCAGAAGCGGGGGAGCACAGATACGCAGTATTTT. Translated, it gives CASSQKRGSTDTQYF.

The rearrangement joins TRBV7-2 to TRBJ1-2; no definite D call. The CDR3 is 15 amino acids. V lost 5 bases and J lost 2, with 15 bases in between. In germline, CDR1 is SGHTA, CDR2 FQGNSA. The CDR3 protein is CASSDYHIRNYGYTF. The CDR3 DNA follows: TGTGCCAGCAGCGACTACCACATTCGGAACTATGGCTACACCTTC. Full variable domain (missing parts from reference TRBV7-2 and TRBJ1-2): GAGVSQSPSNKVTEKGKDVELRCDPISGHTALYWYRQSLGQGLEFLIYFQGNSAPDKSGLPSDRFSAERTGGSVSTLTIQRTQQEDSAVYLCASSDYHIRNYGYTFGSGTRLTVV.

This clonotype was seen a few times. V and J are TRBV9 and TRBJ2-1; possible D gene TRBD1, 6 bases. With 4 bases removed from V and 6 bases from J, the gap between germline ends came to 11 bases. This CDR3 has 13 residues. Germline CDR1 SGDLS, CDR2 YYNGEE. The CDR3 sequence is CASSPSRGNEQFF. For the CDR3, the DNA is TGTGCCAGCAGCCCGTCCAGGGGCAATGAGCAGTTCTTC.

The chain employs TRBV4-1 and TRBJ2-3, with D perhaps being TRBD1 or TRBD2 (6 bases each). The CDR3 runs 15 residues. The germline V and J ends were trimmed by 5 bases and 4 bases, with 16 bases remaining between them. Germline V lookup: CDR1 MGHRA, CDR2 YSYEKL. The CDR3 nucleotides are TGCGCCAGCAGCACCGCTCGTCGGGGGCCAGATACGCAGTATTTT. Translating gives CASSTARRGPDTQYF.

V usage is TRBV7-2 and J usage is TRBJ1-6, with a weak D call TRBD1 (5 bases). The V end was cut by 1 base, the J end by 7 bases, with 14 bases between. Germline V gene data show CDR1 as SGHTA and CDR2 as FQGNSA. The CDR3 length is 16 residues. CDR3: CASSLEVGGGNSPLHF. CDR3 nucleotides: TGTGCCAGCAGCTTAGAAGTTGGGGGAGGGAATTCACCCCTCCACTTT. Looking up the rest from reference TRBV7-2 and TRBJ1-6 gives the full variable domain: GAGVSQSPSNKVTEKGKDVELRCDPISGHTALYWYRQSLGQGLEFLIYFQGNSAPDKSGLPSDRFSAERTGGSVSTLTIQRTQQEDSAVYLCASSLEVGGGNSPLHFGNGTRLTVT.

This clonotype was observed a handful of times. The genes are TRBV5-4 and TRBJ1-2; tentative D call: TRBD1 (6 bases). V lost 3 bases and J 4 bases, leaving 16 bases between the germline ends. CDR3 size: 15 residues. Germline loops: CDR1 SGHNT, CDR2 YYREEE (reference sequence). The CDR3 bases are TGTGCCAGCAGCTCCTTGGGACAACTCCTCTATGGCTACACCTTC. Translation gives CASSSLGQLLYGYTF.

The V and J genes are TRBV27 and TRBJ2-7; D call uncertain. The CDR3 sequence is 10 residues long. The germline V gene has CDR1 MNHEY and CDR2 SMNVEV (reference sequence). With 7 bases removed from V and 5 bases from J, the gap between germline ends came to 6 bases. The CDR3 sequence: CASTPNEQYF. The CDR3 nucleotides are TGTGCCAGCACCCCAAACGAGCAGTACTTC.